These T cell receptor beta chains were read from a single sample in a study of shared clonotypes between healthy human individuals. Profiled with immunoSEQ multiplex PCR; TCRdb holds only in-frame clones, not every one. The table records about 2 million clones, 90% to 95% of them present only once. Material for sequencing was naive CD4+ T cells sorted from blood. The receptors come from a man in his late teens or twenties in good health. Each CDR3 is given with its conserved first and last residue. Each record gives: J gene, V gene, D gene, clone size, CDR3 DNA, CDR3 protein. The D gene is left open where the match is weak. Rows give clone size only sometimes, using once, few, many, or a class for an expanded clone.

J: TRBJ1-4
V: TRBV19
D: .
size: .
DNA: TGTGCCAGTAGTATGCAGCGGGCAACTAATGAAAAACTGTTTTTT
CDR3: CASSMQRATNEKLFF

J: TRBJ2-3
V: TRBV4-3
D: .
size: .
DNA: TGCGCCAGCAGCCAAGTCTTTGGGGTAGATACGCAGTATTTT
CDR3: CASSQVFGVDTQYF

J: TRBJ1-2
V: TRBV10-1
D: .
size: .
DNA: TGCGCCAGCACCGCGGACAGCTACTATGGCTACACCTTC
CDR3: CASTADSYYGYTF

J: TRBJ2-5
V: TRBV5-1
D: .
size: .
DNA: TGCGCCAGCAGTTTGTCTCGGGGGCCCAAAGAGACCCAGTACTTC
CDR3: CASSLSRGPKETQYF

J: TRBJ2-1
V: TRBV4-1
D: .
size: .
DNA: TGCGCCAGCAGCCAACCGACGAGGGATATACAGAATGAGCAGTTCTTC
CDR3: CASSQPTRDIQNEQFF

J: TRBJ1-2
V: TRBV5-4
D: TRBD1
size: .
DNA: TGTGCCAGCAGCGGCCGGACAGGGGTCGGAGGCTACACCTTC
CDR3: CASSGRTGVGGYTF

J: TRBJ1-4
V: TRBV6-1
D: .
size: .
DNA: TGTGCCAGCGGGTCGGGGACGGTTAATGAAAAACTGTTTTTT
CDR3: CASGSGTVNEKLFF

J: TRBJ1-2
V: TRBV19
D: TRBD1
size: .
DNA: TGTGCCAGTAGTATCGCCGGGACAGGGGGTGAGCGAAATGGCTACACCTTC
CDR3: CASSIAGTGGERNGYTF

J: TRBJ2-3
V: TRBV10-1
D: TRBD2
size: .
DNA: TGCGCCAGCAGTGAGTCGAGAAGCGGGGGCACAGATACGCAGTATTTT
CDR3: CASSESRSGGTDTQYF

J: TRBJ1-5
V: TRBV5-1
D: .
size: .
DNA: TGCGCCAGCAGGGACTTGGGAGGGGAGAATCAAGCCCAGCATTTT
CDR3: CASRDLGGENQAQHF

J: TRBJ2-7
V: TRBV7-9
D: TRBD2
size: .
DNA: TGTGCCAGCAGCGGACTAGCGGGGTACGAGCAGTACTTC
CDR3: CASSGLAGYEQYF

J: TRBJ2-7
V: TRBV28
D: .
size: .
DNA: TGTGCCAGCAGACGGACAGCATCCTACGAGCAGTACTTC
CDR3: CASRRTASYEQYF

J: TRBJ2-3
V: TRBV7-9
D: .
size: .
DNA: TGTGCCAGCAGCAGGAGGAGGGGAAGTAGTACAGATACGCAGTATTTT
CDR3: CASSRRRGSSTDTQYF

J: TRBJ2-2
V: TRBV7-9
D: TRBD2
size: .
DNA: TGTGCCAGCAGGTCCAGCGGGGACACCGGGGAGCTGTTTTTT
CDR3: CASRSSGDTGELFF

J: TRBJ1-2
V: TRBV7-8
D: TRBD1
size: .
DNA: TGTGCCAGCAGCACCTCGTACAGGGGGGACTATGGCTACACCTTC
CDR3: CASSTSYRGDYGYTF

J: TRBJ2-3
V: TRBV11-1
D: .
size: .
DNA: TGTGCCAGCAGCTACAGGGACGCAGATACGCAGTATTTT
CDR3: CASSYRDADTQYF

J: TRBJ2-1
V: TRBV5-1
D: TRBD2
size: .
DNA: TGCGCCAGCAGCTGGGCGGGACTAGCGGGAGTGGGTGAGCAGTTCTTC
CDR3: CASSWAGLAGVGEQFF

J: TRBJ1-1
V: TRBV7-3
D: .
size: once
DNA: TGTGCCAGCAGCGAAATGGAGGGAACTGAAGCTTTCTTT
CDR3: CASSEMEGTEAFF

J: TRBJ1-5
V: TRBV28
D: .
size: .
DNA: TGTGCCAGCACCACCGCCGTCAGGGGAAGCAATCAGCCCCAGCATTTT
CDR3: CASTTAVRGSNQPQHF

J: TRBJ1-1
V: TRBV15
D: TRBD1
size: .
DNA: TGTGCCACCAGCAGAGATCTTTCGACAGGGGCGGCGGAAGCTTTCTTT
CDR3: CATSRDLSTGAAEAFF

J: TRBJ2-1
V: TRBV4-1
D: TRBD2
size: once
DNA: TGCGCCAGCAGCAAGGGACTAGCGGGGAGCAATGAGCAGTTCTTC
CDR3: CASSKGLAGSNEQFF

J: TRBJ1-3
V: TRBV5-4
D: .
size: .
DNA: TGTGCCAGCTGGGCGGGGGCGAGTGGAAACACCATATATTTT
CDR3: CASWAGASGNTIYF